What follows are 30 T cell receptor beta chains derived from one specimen sequenced in a study of blood T cell repertoires in COVID-19. TCRdb's copy holds only in-frame clones and misses some; the assay was immunoSEQ multiplex PCR. The sample carries hundreds of thousands of clones, approximately 90% recorded once. Sequences were obtained from peripheral blood. These receptors were collected from a woman aged 18 to 35 who had recovered from COVID-19.

This chain uses TRBV24-1 with TRBJ2-1, with 9 nucleotides matching TRBD1. Trimming cost V 9 bases and J 1 base; bases outside gene matches: 9. The CDR3 length is 16 residues. The germline V gene has CDR1 KGHDR and CDR2 SFDVKD. CDR3 sequence (DNA): TGTGCCACCTGTGGACAGGGGCGTTTTTCCTACAATGAGCAGTTCTTC. It yields the protein CATCGQGRFSYNEQFF.

This sequence joins TRBV11-3 and TRBJ2-5; D possibly corresponds to TRBD1 (6 bases). V was pared by 1 base and J by 1 base, with 13 bases between. The CDR3 is made up of 16 amino acids. Germline-derived CDR1 and CDR2 are SGHNT and YENEEA. The CDR3 coding sequence is TGTGCCAGCAGCTTAGGGAGGACAGTTCTCCAAGAGACCCAGTACTTC. Translated: CASSLGRTVLQETQYF.

The chain employs TRBV11-3 and TRBJ2-1, with 7 bases matching TRBD2. V lost 7 bases, J lost 9 bases, and 15 bases stayed unmatched. The germline V gene encodes CDR1 SGHNT and CDR2 YENEEA. CDR3 length equals 15 residues. The CDR3 here is CASMLRGGFEGEQFF. For the CDR3, the DNA is TGTGCCAGCATGCTTAGGGGAGGGTTCGAGGGTGAGCAGTTCTTC.

The chain has TRBV6-1 and TRBJ1-5; no clear D. The V gene's germline CDR1 is MNHNS and CDR2 SASEGT. V shed 1 base and J shed 7 bases, with 5 bases lying between them. This CDR3 is 12 amino acids long. CDR3 sequence reads: CASSEVRQPQHF. The DNA of the CDR3 is TGTGCCAGCAGTGAAGTGCGGCAGCCCCAGCATTTT.

V is TRBV18 and J is TRBJ2-7, with a tentative D call TRBD1 (5 bases). CDR1 and CDR2 from the germline V gene are KGHSH and LQKENI. The CDR3 extends over 16 amino acids. The V gene lost 3 bases and the J gene lost 3 bases, with 18 bases spanning the gap. CDR3 sequence reads: CASSPGPPQNDYEQYV. The CDR3 coding sequence is TGTGCCAGCTCACCGGGGCCTCCTCAAAATGACTACGAGCAGTACGTC.

The chain recombines TRBV10-3 with TRBJ2-7, with D possibly being TRBD2 (5 bases). CDR3 length: 13 residues. Trimming stripped 2 bases from V and 5 bases from J, with 10 bases between. Germline loops: CDR1 ENHRY, CDR2 SYGVKD. DNA for the CDR3: TGTGCCATCAGTGAGAATCGGGATAACGAGCAGTACGTC. Its translation: CAISENRDNEQYV.

The V and J genes are TRBV6-2 or TRBV6-3 and TRBJ2-3; no firm D call. The germline V gene encodes CDR1 MNHEY and CDR2 SVGEGT. The CDR3 has 13 residues. Trimming left V 2 bases short and J 0 bases short, with 3 bases between. CDR3 sequence reads: CASSYQSTDTQYF. The CDR3 nucleotides read TGTGCCAGCAGTTACCAAAGCACAGATACGCAGTATTTT.

The chain joins TRBV3-1 (or the pseudogene TRBV3-2) to TRBJ1-2, with D possibly matching TRBD1 (5 bases). The ends were cut back, 4 bases at V and 2 bases at J, with 11 bases in the middle. The CDR3 runs to 14 residues. From germline, CDR1 is LGHDT and CDR2 YNNKEL (reference sequence). The CDR3 nucleotides are TGTGCCAGCAGCCCGAGGGAGGGGAACTATGGCTACACCTTC. Its translation: CASSPREGNYGYTF.

This chain links TRBV12-3 or TRBV12-4 with TRBJ1-4; D not resolved. CDR3 size: 13 residues. Trimming left V 3 bases short and J 7 bases short, with 9 bases between. CDR3 sequence: CASSFYPGEKLFF. The CDR3, as DNA: TGTGCCAGCAGTTTCTACCCGGGTGAAAAACTGTTTTTT.

The chain is built from TRBV7-9 and TRBJ2-3; D is unclear. The CDR3 length is 14 residues. V lost 5 bases and J 1 base, leaving 10 bases between the germline ends. CDR1 SEHNR and CDR2 FQNEAQ come from the germline V gene (reference sequence). Here the CDR3 DNA reads TGTGCCAGCAGCCCCTACTCCGGCACAGATACGCAGTATTTT. Its translation is CASSPYSGTDTQYF.

This rearrangement joins TRBV5-1 to TRBJ1-6, with 8 bases identical to TRBD1. V was clipped by 0 bases and J by 10 bases; unmatched bases: 9. Germline CDR1 reads SGHRS; CDR2 reads YFSETQ. The CDR3 consists of 16 residues. The CDR3 DNA reads as TGCGCCAGCAGCTTGGGCGATGGACAGGGAGTATCACCCCTCCACTTT. The encoded protein is CASSLGDGQGVSPLHF.

V usage is TRBV2 and J usage is TRBJ2-7; 8 positions match TRBD1. J gave up 6 bases and V 6 bases, and 4 bases lay outside the gene matches. This CDR3 is 12 amino acids long. The germline V gene encodes CDR1 SNHLY and CDR2 FYNNEI. The CDR3 DNA sequence: TGTGCCAGCAGGGAACAGGGGGGCGAGCAGTACGTC. Residues: CASREQGGEQYV.

The rearrangement joins TRBV7-6 to TRBJ2-5; no firm D call. The V end lost 0 bases, the J end lost 4 bases, and 27 bases lay between the germline ends. This CDR3 is built from 20 residues. Germline V gives CDR1 SGHVS, CDR2 FNYEAQ. This chain's CDR3 is CASSLAGVGAEPNLGETQYF. The CDR3 DNA reads as TGTGCCAGCAGCTTAGCTGGAGTCGGAGCCGAACCAAACCTGGGAGAGACCCAGTACTTC.

The chain employs TRBV19 and TRBJ1-5; 9 bases match TRBD1. Germline V gene data show CDR1 as LNHDA and CDR2 as SQIVND (reference sequence). The CDR3 contains 18 residues. With 4 bases clipped from V and 0 bases from J, the junction kept 10 bases outside the gene matches. CDR3 bases: TGTGCCAGTAGTAGAAACAGGGGGCCCAACTATAGCAATCAGCCCCAGCATTTT. Amino acid sequence: CASSRNRGPNYSNQPQHF.

With respect to this clone: The same CDR3 also results from other DNA sequences found in this sample. The chain carries TRBV11-2 and TRBJ2-5, with unresolved D. V was clipped by 1 base and J by 4 bases, with 10 bases between them. This CDR3 has 14 amino acids. The germline gives CDR1 SGHAT, CDR2 FQNNGV. The CDR3 DNA is TGTGCCAGCAGCTTAGGTCTGCCAGGAGAGACCCAGTACTTC. It translates to CASSLGLPGETQYF.

V gene TRBV19 combines with J gene TRBJ1-5; TRBD1 matches at 10 bases. V was clipped by 3 bases and J by 7 bases; unmatched bases: 15. The CDR3 has 18 amino acids. Germline V gene lookup returns CDR1 LNHDA and CDR2 SQIVND (reference sequence). The CDR3 region is CASSMSGGTGEVWQPQHF. Written as DNA, the CDR3 is TGTGCCAGTAGTATGTCGGGGGGGACAGGGGAGGTCTGGCAGCCCCAGCATTTT. The full variable domain, completed using reference TRBV19 and TRBJ1-5, is DGGITQSPKYLFRKEGQNVTLSCEQNLNHDAMYWYRQDPGQGLRLIYYSQIVNDFQKGDIAEGYSVSREKKESFPLTVTSAQKNPTAFYLCASSMSGGTGEVWQPQHFGDGTRLSIL.

This chain uses TRBV20-1 with TRBJ2-7; 9 bases match TRBD2. The V segment lost 3 bases and the J segment 5 bases; nucleotides outside the gene matches: 8. The V gene's germline CDR1 is DFQATT and CDR2 SNEGSKA (reference sequence). The CDR3 length is 14 residues. This CDR3 is CSASRASGIHEQYV. The CDR3 DNA reads as TGCAGTGCTAGTAGGGCTAGCGGGATCCACGAGCAGTACGTC.

This rearrangement joins TRBV5-6 to TRBJ2-7, with TRBD1 matching 10 bases. This CDR3 region has 14 residues. V shed 2 bases and J 6 bases; nucleotides not matched to a gene: 5. Looked up from germline, CDR1 is SGHDT and CDR2 is YYEEEE. CDR3 protein: CASSFARTGGEQYV. CDR3 coding DNA: TGTGCCAGCAGCTTCGCCCGGACAGGGGGCGAGCAGTACGTC.

The chain employs TRBV7-9 and TRBJ1-2, with 7 bases aligning to TRBD1. Germline CDR1 SEHNR, CDR2 FQNEAQ (reference sequence). With V trimmed by 3 bases and J by 6 bases, 10 bases remained unmatched. This CDR3 has 15 amino acids. As DNA, the CDR3 is TGTGCCAGCAGCTTGGCCCCGCGAGGGACAGATGGCTACACCTTC. This gives the protein CASSLAPRGTDGYTF.

The rearrangement joins TRBV7-2 to TRBJ1-6; the match to TRBD1 covers 7 bases. The CDR3 has 15 residues. The trim removed 5 bases at V and 3 bases at J, leaving 4 bases unmatched. The germline gives CDR1 SGHTA, CDR2 FQGNSA. CDR3 loop: CASSRDRDYNSPLHF. CDR3 DNA sequence: TGTGCCAGCAGCCGCGACAGGGACTATAATTCACCCCTCCACTTT.

This clone occurred a few times. The chain uses TRBV5-6 and TRBJ1-6, with D perhaps matching TRBD1 (5 bases). Trimming pared 0 bases from V and 10 bases from J, leaving 11 bases between. The CDR3 loop spans 14 amino acids. In germline, CDR1 is SGHDT, CDR2 YYEEEE. As DNA, the CDR3 is TGTGCCAGCAGCTTGGTTCTTGGGGCATCACCCCTCCACTTT. It specifies CASSLVLGASPLHF.

The rearrangement uses TRBV5-4 and TRBJ2-1; 7 bases are shared with TRBD2. The CDR3 totals 16 residues. Looked up from germline, CDR1 is SGHNT and CDR2 is YYREEE (reference sequence). V dropped 1 base and J dropped 7; count of bases not matched to a gene: 11. In DNA, the CDR3 is TGTGCCAGCAGCTTGAAGGGACTAAGCAAGGGGAATGAGCAGTTCTTC. Protein product: CASSLKGLSKGNEQFF. Together with reference TRBV5-4 and TRBJ2-1, the CDR3 gives the full variable domain: ETGVTQSPTHLIKTRGQQVTLRCSSQSGHNTVSWYQQALGQGPQFIFQYYREEENGRGNFPPRFSGLQFPNYSSELNVNALELDDSALYLCASSLKGLSKGNEQFFGPGTRLTVL.

J is TRBJ2-3 and V is TRBV5-1; D gene uncertain. The V and J ends lost 4 bases and 2 bases respectively, with 11 bases between them. Germline V gives CDR1 SGHRS, CDR2 YFSETQ. CDR3 length: 14 residues. DNA for the CDR3: TGCGCCAGCAGCCGAACCTACTCCACAGATACGCAGTATTTT. Encoded protein: CASSRTYSTDTQYF.

The chain combines TRBV15 with TRBJ2-2; tentative D call: TRBD2 (5 bases). The V gene lost 1 base and the J gene lost 5 bases, with 8 bases spanning the gap. The CDR3 contains 14 residues. Germline-derived CDR1 and CDR2 are LNHNV and YYDKDF (reference sequence). The CDR3 region has the DNA TGTGCCACCAGCAGAGGACGGGGTACCGGGGAGCTGTTTTTT. Translating gives CATSRGRGTGELFF.

The rearrangement links TRBV5-1 to TRBJ1-5; TRBD1 agrees at 8 bases. The CDR3 extends over 14 amino acids. The V segment lost 4 bases and the J segment 7 bases; nucleotides outside the gene matches: 7. Germline CDR1 SGHRS, CDR2 YFSETQ. In DNA form, the CDR3 reads TGCGCCAGCAGCATAGGGACAGGAGGACAGCCCCAGCATTTT. Translated: CASSIGTGGQPQHF.

V usage is TRBV6-5 and J usage is TRBJ2-2; the match to TRBD2 covers 11 bases. Germline values: CDR1 MNHEY, CDR2 SVGAGI. This CDR3 region has 16 residues. The junction had 2 bases not matched to a gene; V was cut back by 1 base and J by 4 bases. CDR3 DNA: TGTGCCAGCAGTTACTTAGCGGGAGGGCCCACCGGGGAGCTGTTTTTT. It translates to CASSYLAGGPTGELFF.

The rearrangement joins TRBV7-2 to TRBJ1-1, with D possibly TRBD1 on 5 matching bases. CDR1 SGHTA and CDR2 FQGNSA come from the germline V gene. The CDR3 runs to 16 residues. The germline V and J ends were trimmed by 5 bases and 4 bases, with 20 bases remaining between them. CDR3 amino acids: CASSPRAGAGFTEAFF. In DNA, the CDR3 is TGTGCCAGCAGCCCCAGGGCGGGAGCTGGGTTCACTGAAGCTTTCTTT. Supplemented by reference TRBV7-2 and TRBJ1-1, the full variable domain reads GAGVSQSPSNKVTEKGKDVELRCDPISGHTALYWYRQSLGQGLEFLIYFQGNSAPDKSGLPSDRFSAERTGGSVSTLTIQRTQQEDSAVYLCASSPRAGAGFTEAFFGQGTRLTVV.

The gene calls are TRBV5-6 and TRBJ2-5; TRBD1 might be the D (6 bases). V gave up 2 bases and J gave up 5 bases, with 10 bases separating them. Germline V CDR1 and CDR2: SGHDT, YYEEEE. The CDR3 totals 13 residues. CDR3 protein: CASSFTGLETQYF. In DNA, the CDR3 is TGTGCCAGCAGCTTCACAGGGTTGGAGACCCAGTACTTC.

The J gene is TRBJ2-3, the V gene TRBV7-8, with D possibly being TRBD2 (5 bases). Germline V lookup: CDR1 SGHVS, CDR2 FQNEAQ. The CDR3 is 14 residues long. V was pared by 7 bases and J by 2 bases, with 13 bases between. The CDR3 protein is CASTPWEITDTQYF. The CDR3 region has the DNA TGTGCCAGCACCCCCTGGGAGATCACAGATACGCAGTATTTT.

The gene calls are TRBV10-3 and TRBJ1-1; perhaps TRBD1 as D (6 bases). This CDR3 is built from 14 residues. Trimming cost V 0 bases and J 7 bases, with 12 bases left between them. Per germline, CDR1 ENHRY and CDR2 SYGVKD. The CDR3 DNA reads as TGTGCCATCAGTGAGTCGGGTCGGGACAATGAAGCTTTCTTT. Its protein product is CAISESGRDNEAFF.